Listed below are T cell receptor beta chains from one sample, sequenced in a study of blood T cells in healthy people across ages. TCRdb reprocessed the 5' RACE reads with MiXCR, giving one entry per CDR3 protein. The data hold under 850,000 distinct CDR3 sequences, with under 40% observed a single time. Sequenced sample: blood. Receptors were obtained from a man aged 18 to 30 in good health. Each CDR3 is given with its conserved first and last residue. D genes are given only for firm matches. Only some rows state a clone size, as once, few, many or a class for expanded clones.

v_call	j_call	clone_size	d_call	cdr3_nt	cdr3_aa
TRBV5-6	TRBJ2-3	many	.	TGTGCCAGCAGCTTAAAAGGGACCGATACGCAGTATTTT	CASSLKGTDTQYF
TRBV9	TRBJ2-3	.	TRBD2	TGTGCCAGCAGCATAGGACTAGCGGGGGTCACAGATACGCAGTATTTT	CASSIGLAGVTDTQYF
TRBV7-2	TRBJ2-5	few	.	TGTGCCAGCAGCTTAGCGAGAGGGAGGCAGACCCAGTACTTC	CASSLARGRQTQYF
TRBV7-2	TRBJ2-5	many	TRBD1	TGTGCCAGCAGCCCACTGACAGGGGGCTCGAAGACCCAGTACTTC	CASSPLTGGSKTQYF
TRBV20-1	TRBJ1-2	many	.	TGCAGTGCTACCGGAGACTATGGCTACACCTTC	CSATGDYGYTF
TRBV29-1	TRBJ2-5	many	TRBD2	TGCAGCGTGGTGACTAGCGGCGCAGAGCAGTACTTC	CSVVTSGAEQYF
TRBV6-5	TRBJ1-1	.	TRBD1	TGTGCCAGCGGCCACAGGGGGTGGAACACTGAAGCTTTCTTT	CASGHRGWNTEAFF
TRBV7-2	TRBJ2-3	many	.	TGTGCCAGCACCCGGAGGGATACGCAGTATTTT	CASTRRDTQYF
TRBV13	TRBJ2-1	few	.	TGTGCCAGCAGCTTAGGCTGGGCAGGGATCGATGAGCAGTTCTTC	CASSLGWAGIDEQFF
TRBV24-1	TRBJ2-1	.	.	TGTGCCACCTCCCTTATTAACAATGAGCAGTTCTTC	CATSLINNEQFF
TRBV2	TRBJ1-1	.	TRBD1	TGTGCCAGCGGGGACAGGGGGCGCGTTGGGAACACTGAAGCTTTCTTT	CASGDRGRVGNTEAFF
TRBV9	TRBJ2-5	.	TRBD1	TGTGCCAGCAGCGTAGGGGACAGGGTCCAAGAGACCCAGTACTTC	CASSVGDRVQETQYF
TRBV4-3	TRBJ2-3	.	.	TGCGCCAGCAAATCTGCGGTAGGGGCGACAGATACGCAGTATTTT	CASKSAVGATDTQYF
TRBV12-3/TRBV12-4	TRBJ1-1	.	.	TGTGCCAGCAGTTTAGGGGATGCGAACACTGAAGCTTTCTTT	CASSLGDANTEAFF
TRBV20-1	TRBJ2-4	many	TRBD2	TGCAGTGCTAGAGATTTTAGCGGGAGGGGGGCCAAAAACATTCAGTACTTC	CSARDFSGRGAKNIQYF
TRBV18	TRBJ2-1	few	.	TGTGCCAGCTCGCGCTCGACAGCATTCAATGAGCAGTTCTTC	CASSRSTAFNEQFF
TRBV25-1	TRBJ2-1	few	TRBD1	TGTGCCAGCAGTGAATTTGGTCAGGGGGCCTACAATGAGCAGTTCTTC	CASSEFGQGAYNEQFF
TRBV7-2	TRBJ1-2	many	TRBD1	TGTGCCAGCAGGCGGTCGACAGGGGGCGTTCACTATGGCTACACCTTC	CASRRSTGGVHYGYTF
TRBV6-1	TRBJ2-2	few	TRBD1	TGTGCCAGCAAAGGGGGCCCGAACACCGGGGAGCTGTTTTTT	CASKGGPNTGELFF
TRBV6-2/TRBV6-3	TRBJ1-5	few	TRBD1	TGTGCCATCAGCCGAAGGACAGGTTACAATCAGCCCCAGCATTTT	CAISRRTGYNQPQHF